This TCR beta chain was found in a study of cytomegalovirus exposure and HLA in healthy donors. Study-level findings and limits: Despite most TCR sequences being rare, some public TCRs occurred in many donors.

The CDR3 is 14 residues long. V lost 4 bases, J lost 6 bases, and 9 bases stayed unmatched. Germline assignment: CDR1 GTSNPN and CDR2 SVGIG (reference sequence). Sequenced by immunoSEQ multiplex PCR; TCRdb stores in-frame clones only, minus some. Of about 140,000 clones detected, approximately 85% appear once; the ten largest clones hold around 1.4%. Concerning this clone: What it binds is not known.

The V call is TRBV30, the J call TRBJ2-7, with TRBD1 matching over 10 bases. Sequencing used PBMCs. The receptor comes from a young woman in good health and CMV-seronegative. CDR3 region: CAWNFGTGVSEQYF. The CDR3 region has the DNA TGTGCCTGGAACTTCGGGACAGGGGTTAGCGAGCAGTACTTC.